This T cell receptor (beta chain) was sequenced during a study of T cell changes during pregnancy in multiple sclerosis. Profiling relied on immunoSEQ multiplex PCR, and the TCRdb table lists in-frame clones only, not all of them. Of about 68,000 clones in the sample, roughly 90% were seen once. The sample holds one count of this clone. The CDR3 length is 14 residues. Looked up from germline, CDR1 is MNHNS and CDR2 is SASEGT. Trimming cost V 6 bases and J 4 bases, with 12 bases left between them. The TCR sequence derives from a female donor in good health, enrolled as a control in a pregnancy study. V and J are TRBV6-1 and TRBJ2-2; D unresolved. Here the sequenced sample was peripheral blood, taken after pregnancy. CDR3 DNA: TGTGCCAGCAGGGGCAGGAAGGTCACCGGGGAGCTGTTTTTT. Protein: CASRGRKVTGELFF.